This T cell receptor (beta chain) was identified in a study of tumor and adjacent non-tumor tissue in lung cancer. This sample's RNA came from whole unsorted tissue. Distant lung tissue was collected more than 3 cm away from the tumor edge. To note about this clonotype: Its specificity is unknown. The junction departs from the called germline gene at one end, perhaps through a read error.

The CDR3 is 15 amino acids. Germline CDR1 is MNHEY and CDR2 is SVGAGI. TCRbeta libraries were built with three rounds of nested PCR, modified from ARM-PCR. MiXCR, run by TCRdb on the multiplex PCR reads, gives a single entry per CDR3 protein. The sample records approximately 100,000 distinct CDR3 sequences, more than 55% being singletons. Study observations and caveats: Tumor tissue had significantly higher TCR diversity than normal lung.

The sequence derives from a man aged 25-40 years with non-small cell lung cancer. The chain joins TRBV6-5 to TRBJ1-5; 7 bases are shared with TRBD1. Sequencing was carried out using distant non-tumor lung tissue. CDR3 nucleotides: TGTGTCAGCAGTCCTGACAGGGCCAACAAACAGCCCCAGCATTTT. It specifies CVSSPDRANKQPQHF.